Presented here are 23 T cell receptor beta chains from one specimen sequenced in a study of shared clonotypes between healthy human individuals. Clones were read by immunoSEQ multiplex PCR, and TCRdb kept only the in-frame ones, dropping some. The repertoire has over a million clones, under 80% of them found once; the top ten carry approximately 1.5%. The sequenced material came from memory CD4+ T cells sorted from blood. Subset of the sample: CD45RA-negative fraction. The receptors stem from a young man in good health.

The chain carries TRBV30 and TRBJ1-2; D perhaps matches TRBD1 (6 bases). V lost 2 bases and J lost 8, with 15 bases in between. Germline V gene data show CDR1 as GTSNPN and CDR2 as SVGIG (reference sequence). This CDR3 region has 13 residues. The CDR3 DNA follows: TGTGCCTGGAGTCCCCACAGGGAAGGGGGCTACACCTTC. It specifies CAWSPHREGGYTF.

V gene TRBV7-9 combines with J gene TRBJ2-3, with a weak D call TRBD1 (5 bases). CDR1 is SEHNR and CDR2 is FQNEAQ in the germline V gene (reference sequence). The CDR3 is 14 amino acids. V was cut by 11 bases and J by 2 bases, with 17 bases left in between. Here the CDR3 reads CAVRRQQVTDTQYF. In DNA, the CDR3 is TGTGCCGTCCGTCGGCAACAGGTCACAGATACGCAGTATTTT.

This sequence joins TRBV19 and TRBJ1-2; TRBD1 agrees at 9 bases. The CDR3 is 15 residues long. The junction had 11 bases not matched to a gene; V was cut back by 6 bases and J by 6 bases. Germline V gives CDR1 LNHDA, CDR2 SQIVND (reference sequence). This chain's CDR3 is CASRSRTGARDGYTF. In DNA, the CDR3 is TGTGCCAGTAGATCCCGGACAGGGGCCCGGGATGGCTACACCTTC.

V usage is TRBV19 and J usage is TRBJ2-2, with 7 positions matching TRBD1. This CDR3 has 17 residues. V was clipped by 5 bases and J by 1 base; unmatched bases: 10. The V gene's germline CDR1 is LNHDA and CDR2 SQIVND (reference sequence). The CDR3 here is CASSLGQKTGNTGELFF. The CDR3 DNA is TGTGCCAGTAGTCTGGGACAGAAGACTGGGAACACCGGGGAGCTGTTTTTT.

This chain joins TRBV6-5 and TRBJ2-3; maybe TRBD2 (6 bases). The CDR3 covers 13 residues. The germline gives CDR1 MNHEY, CDR2 SVGAGI. Trimming took 6 bases from V and 4 from J, leaving 11 bases between them. The CDR3 region has the DNA TGTGCCAGCAGGGTAGCGGCGTCAGATACGCAGTATTTT. It yields the protein CASRVAASDTQYF.

The chain uses TRBV19 and TRBJ2-3; TRBD1 agrees at 9 bases. From germline, CDR1 is LNHDA and CDR2 SQIVND (reference sequence). The CDR3 loop spans 14 amino acids. V shed 7 bases and J 8 bases; nucleotides not matched to a gene: 10. CDR3 in amino acids: CASMDRGWFGTQYF. The CDR3 coding sequence is TGTGCCAGTATGGACAGGGGTTGGTTTGGTACGCAGTATTTT.

Here the CDR3 DNA reads TGTGCCAGCAGCGGAGGGACAGGGAACACCGGGGAGCTGTTTTTT. Amino acid sequence: CASSGGTGNTGELFF. The V gene is TRBV5-4, the J gene TRBJ2-2; 8 bases are shared with TRBD1. CDR3 length equals 15 residues. The V gene's germline CDR1 is SGHNT and CDR2 YYREEE (reference sequence). V dropped 4 bases and J dropped 1; count of bases not matched to a gene: 3.

Concerning this clone itself: Relative to the germline gene, one junction end is altered; a read error may explain this. Other DNA variants within this sample encode the same CDR3. As DNA, the CDR3 is TGTGCTAGCAGCTTATCTTTAGGAACAGATACGCAGTATTTT. The encoded protein is CASSLSLGTDTQYF. The rearrangement links TRBV7-7 to TRBJ2-3; D remains ambiguous. The CDR3 extends over 14 amino acids. Germline V gives CDR1 SSHAT, CDR2 FNYEAQ (reference sequence). Combining the CDR3 with reference TRBV7-7 and TRBJ2-3 gives the whole variable domain GAGVSQSPRYKVTKRGQDVTLRCDPISSHATLYWYQQALGQGPEFLTYFNYEAQPDKSGLPSDRFSAERPEGSISTLTIQRTEQRDSAMYRCASSLSLGTDTQYFGPGTRLTVL.

The chain carries TRBV5-1 and TRBJ1-4; D not certain. V was clipped by 6 bases and J by 6 bases, with 15 bases between them. The CDR3 extends over 14 amino acids. In germline, CDR1 is SGHRS, CDR2 YFSETQ. The CDR3 region is CASTPSWADEKLFF. The CDR3, as DNA: TGCGCCAGCACCCCTTCGTGGGCTGATGAAAAACTGTTTTTT.

Only a few counts were recorded for this clone. The rearrangement links TRBV6-5 to TRBJ2-2; no definite D call. Trimming cost V 7 bases and J 1 base, with 10 bases left between them. The CDR3 has 14 residues. Germline V gene sequence: CDR1 MNHEY, CDR2 SVGAGI. The CDR3 region has the DNA TGTGCCAGCACCTCCAAAGGGAACACCGGGGAGCTGTTTTTT. This gives the protein CASTSKGNTGELFF.

This clone has a count of ten or more. This chain links TRBV7-9 with TRBJ1-6; weak D call: TRBD1 (5 bases). The germline V gene has CDR1 SEHNR and CDR2 FQNEAQ (reference sequence). The CDR3 length is 15 residues. Deletions cut 1 base from V and 6 bases from J, with 10 bases between. CDR3 residues: CASSLGAGLNSPLHF. The CDR3, as DNA: TGTGCCAGCAGCTTAGGGGCGGGACTTAATTCACCCCTCCACTTT. Full variable domain (outside the CDR3, taken from reference TRBV7-9 and TRBJ1-6): DTGVSQNPRHKITKRGQNVTFRCDPISEHNRLYWYRQTLGQGPEFLTYFQNEAQLEKSRLLSDRFSAERPKGSFSTLEIQRTEQGDSAMYLCASSLGAGLNSPLHFGNGTRLTVT.

This chain links TRBV7-9 with TRBJ1-5; no reliable D call. CDR1 and CDR2 from the germline V gene are SEHNR and FQNEAQ (reference sequence). Trimming left V 5 bases short and J 0 bases short, with 8 bases between. This CDR3 spans 14 amino acids. The CDR3 here is CASSPSGSNQPQHF. The CDR3 nucleotides read TGTGCCAGCAGCCCGAGCGGTAGCAATCAGCCCCAGCATTTT.

In DNA form, the CDR3 reads TGTGCCAGCAGTTACGAGTTGACCCAGTACTTC. Protein: CASSYELTQYF. This rearrangement joins TRBV6-5 to TRBJ2-5; no clear D. This CDR3 contains 11 residues. Trimming left V 2 bases short and J 7 bases short, with 5 bases between. The germline V gene encodes CDR1 MNHEY and CDR2 SVGAGI.

V is TRBV7-2 and J is TRBJ2-7, with TRBD2 matching 10 bases. This CDR3 region has 15 residues. Germline CDR1 is SGHTA and CDR2 is FQGNSA. Losses at the gene ends were 6 bases for V and 3 bases for J; bases not matched to a gene: 8. CDR3 bases: TGTGCCAGCAGACAACCTAGCGGGAGTATCTACGAGCAGTACTTC. It codes for CASRQPSGSIYEQYF.

The rearrangement links TRBV6-6 to TRBJ2-2; the D gene is possibly TRBD1 (5 bases). Germline V gives CDR1 MNHNY, CDR2 SVGAGI (reference sequence). The CDR3 runs 13 residues. Trimming shortened V by 5 bases and J by 4 bases, and 8 bases separated the two germline ends. The CDR3, as DNA: TGTGCCAGCAGTCCAGGGTTCACCGGGGAGCTGTTTTTT. It specifies CASSPGFTGELFF.

The chain uses TRBV6-6 and TRBJ1-2, with D perhaps TRBD1 (6 bases). The CDR3 runs to 15 residues. Germline CDR1 is MNHNY and CDR2 is SVGAGI (reference sequence). V lost 7 bases to trimming and J lost 3 bases, with 18 bases between them. The CDR3 is CASKNDQGRYYGYTF. The CDR3 coding sequence is TGTGCCAGCAAAAACGATCAGGGGCGATACTATGGCTACACCTTC.

This chain uses TRBV6-1 with TRBJ2-5; 12 bases are a match to TRBD1. Unmatched junction bases numbered 13, after V lost 4 bases and J lost 7 bases. Germline loops: CDR1 MNHNS, CDR2 SASEGT. This CDR3 has 17 amino acids. The CDR3: CASSGWLGTGGEGTQYF. CDR3 DNA sequence: TGTGCCAGCAGTGGATGGCTCGGGACAGGGGGCGAAGGGACCCAGTACTTC.

The V and J genes are TRBV5-4 and TRBJ2-7; 8 positions agree with TRBD1. This CDR3 comprises 16 residues. V shed 4 bases, J shed 4 bases, and the junction held 13 bases outside the gene matches. CDR1 and CDR2 from the germline V gene are SGHNT and YYREEE (reference sequence). The CDR3 reads CASSPGPGQGGYEQYF. In DNA, the CDR3 is TGTGCCAGCAGCCCGGGCCCCGGACAGGGAGGATACGAGCAGTACTTC.

V and J are TRBV4-3 and TRBJ1-1, with 9 bases fitting TRBD1. Germline V gene lookup returns CDR1 LGHNA and CDR2 YSLEER. V lost 3 bases, J lost 8 bases, and 7 bases stayed unmatched. This CDR3 region has 14 residues. CDR3 sequence: CASSQLTGGAEAFF. CDR3 coding DNA: TGCGCCAGCAGCCAGCTTACAGGGGGCGCGGAAGCTTTCTTT.

The chain combines TRBV6-5 with TRBJ2-5; D possibly corresponds to TRBD1 (5 bases). V was clipped by 4 bases and J by 4 bases, with 7 bases between them. Per the germline V gene, CDR1 is MNHEY and CDR2 is SVGAGI. This CDR3 region has 12 residues. The CDR3: CASSSGLETQYF. For the CDR3, the DNA is TGTGCCAGCAGTTCAGGGCTAGAGACCCAGTACTTC.

This sequence joins TRBV10-3 and TRBJ2-3; TRBD1 or TRBD2 may be the D gene (5 bases each). Germline V lookup: CDR1 ENHRY, CDR2 SYGVKD. This CDR3 is 13 amino acids long. The V gene lost 10 bases and the J gene lost 5 bases, with 16 bases spanning the gap. The DNA for the CDR3 is TGTGCCACCCTCGGGACCGAGGAAGATACGCAGTATTTT. Translated, it gives CATLGTEEDTQYF.

J is TRBJ1-1 and V is TRBV7-9, with 8 bases matching TRBD1. The CDR3 sequence is 16 residues long. Trimming took 3 bases from V and 10 from J; bases not matched to a gene: 16. CDR1 and CDR2 (germline): SEHNR, FQNEAQ (reference sequence). CDR3 amino acids: CASSFPEQGGPILAFF. As DNA, the CDR3 is TGTGCCAGCAGCTTCCCCGAACAGGGGGGCCCAATCCTAGCTTTCTTT.

CDR3 sequence (DNA): TGCGCCAGCAGCTTGGAGGGGAAGTACCTAGAGACCCAGTACTTC. This sequence encodes CASSLEGKYLETQYF. This chain uses TRBV5-1 with TRBJ2-5; a possible D gene is TRBD1 (5 bases). CDR3 size: 15 residues. Germline V gives CDR1 SGHRS, CDR2 YFSETQ. With 0 bases removed from V and 4 bases from J, the gap between germline ends came to 13 bases.